These T cell receptor beta chains were read from a single sample in a study of PD-1 blockade in classical Hodgkin lymphoma. Here immunoSEQ multiplex PCR was the method, and the copy in TCRdb shows in-frame clones only, minus some. The table lists 6,000 or so clones, about 86% of them singletons. The material sequenced was peripheral blood mononuclear cells (PBMCs), taken before the second cycle of nivolumab. Receptor source: a human donor with classical Hodgkin lymphoma. Each CDR3 is given with its conserved first and last residue. A D gene is named only where the DNA matches it firmly. Size is omitted from some rows. Given values are once, few, many or a class for expanded clones.

>NA|TRBV10-3|NA|TRBJ1-2
CAISEENRDNYGYTF
TGTGCCATCAGTGAGGAGAACCGGGATAACTATGGCTACACCTTC
>NA|TRBV10-3|NA|TRBJ2-5
CAISGGRWGETQYF
TGTGCCATCAGTGGAGGGAGGTGGGGGGAGACCCAGTACTTC
>NA|TRBV4-1|NA|TRBJ1-1
CASSQGGAGLTEAFF
TGCGCCAGCAGCCAAGGAGGTGCAGGGCTAACTGAAGCTTTCTTT
>TRBD1|TRBV9|NA|TRBJ1-2
CASSVPGGYYGYTF
TGTGCCAGCAGCGTCCCAGGGGGCTACTATGGCTACACCTTC
>NA|TRBV5-4|NA|TRBJ1-4
CASSLNTQATTNEKLFF
TGTGCCAGCAGCTTGAATACCCAGGCAACAACTAATGAAAAACTGTTTTTT
>NA|TRBV11-2|NA|TRBJ1-1
CASSLDPGATEAFF
TGTGCCAGCAGCTTAGATCCGGGGGCCACTGAAGCTTTCTTT
>NA|TRBV7-3|once|TRBJ2-5
CASSLRGGRQETQYF
TGTGCCAGCAGCTTAAGGGGTGGCAGGCAAGAGACCCAGTACTTC
>NA|TRBV6-1|NA|TRBJ1-4
CASSDPQALFF
TGTGCCAGCAGTGACCCCCAGGCATTGTTTTTT
>TRBD1|TRBV2|NA|TRBJ2-5
CASTIRTGGRGTQYF
TGTGCCAGCACCATCAGGACAGGGGGCAGGGGGACCCAGTACTTC
>TRBD1|TRBV27|NA|TRBJ1-2
CASSLLGQGSGRSYGYTF
TGTGCCAGCAGTTTATTGGGACAGGGGAGCGGGAGAAGCTATGGCTACACCTTC
>NA|TRBV5-1|NA|TRBJ1-2
CASSLAGNYGYTF
TGCGCCAGCAGCTTGGCTGGTAACTATGGCTACACCTTC
>NA|TRBV6-5|NA|TRBJ1-5
CASSYRSGGNQPQHF
TGTGCCAGCAGTTATAGGTCGGGCGGGAATCAGCCCCAGCATTTT
>NA|TRBV9|NA|TRBJ1-2
CASSEQGSFGYTF
TGTGCCAGCAGCGAACAGGGCTCATTTGGCTACACCTTC
>NA|TRBV30|once|TRBJ2-1
CAWSPKSSYNEQFF
TGTGCCTGGAGTCCCAAAAGCTCCTACAATGAGCAGTTCTTC
>NA|TRBV10-1|NA|TRBJ2-3
CASSEEGHPLGTQYF
TGCGCCAGCAGTGAGGAGGGGCACCCTCTTGGTACGCAGTATTTT
>NA|TRBV11-2|NA|TRBJ2-1
CASSLKGGSSYNEQFF
TGTGCCAGCAGTCTCAAGGGGGGGAGCTCCTACAATGAGCAGTTCTTC
>NA|TRBV5-1|NA|TRBJ1-1
CASSEQASRGTEAFF
TGCGCCAGCAGCGAACAGGCTTCGAGAGGCACTGAAGCTTTCTTT
>NA|TRBV30|NA|TRBJ2-3
CAWSKGRTADTQYF
TGTGCCTGGAGTAAGGGCCGTACGGCGGATACGCAGTATTTT
>NA|TRBV9|once|TRBJ1-5
CASSVGAGANQPQHF
TGTGCCAGCAGCGTAGGCGCAGGGGCCAATCAGCCCCAGCATTTT
>NA|TRBV9|few|TRBJ1-1
CASSVVGGNTEAFF
TGTGCCAGCAGCGTAGTCGGAGGTAACACTGAAGCTTTCTTT
>NA|TRBV5-8|NA|TRBJ1-6
CASSRHGDYNSPLHF
TGTGCCAGCAGCCGTCATGGGGACTATAATTCACCCCTTCACTTT
>NA|TRBV2|NA|TRBJ2-2
CASSEADSDDPAAIINTGELFF
TGTGCCAGCAGTGAAGCGGATAGTGACGACCCTGCCGCCATAATTAACACCGGGGAGCTGTTTTTT
>NA|TRBV11-1|NA|TRBJ1-1
CASSLDPYTEAFF
TGTGCCAGCAGCTTAGACCCTTACACTGAAGCTTTCTTT
>NA|TRBV4-1|NA|TRBJ1-4
CASSQVRSTYEKLFF
TGCGCCAGCAGCCAAGTTCGGTCTACATATGAAAAACTGTTTTTT
>TRBD1|TRBV5-1|NA|TRBJ1-6
CASSHGQANSPLHF
TGCGCCAGCAGCCACGGACAGGCTAATTCACCCCTCCACTTT
>TRBD2|TRBV7-3|NA|TRBJ2-1
CASSRSGGDNEQFF
TGTGCCAGCAGCCGCAGCGGGGGGGACAATGAGCAGTTCTTC